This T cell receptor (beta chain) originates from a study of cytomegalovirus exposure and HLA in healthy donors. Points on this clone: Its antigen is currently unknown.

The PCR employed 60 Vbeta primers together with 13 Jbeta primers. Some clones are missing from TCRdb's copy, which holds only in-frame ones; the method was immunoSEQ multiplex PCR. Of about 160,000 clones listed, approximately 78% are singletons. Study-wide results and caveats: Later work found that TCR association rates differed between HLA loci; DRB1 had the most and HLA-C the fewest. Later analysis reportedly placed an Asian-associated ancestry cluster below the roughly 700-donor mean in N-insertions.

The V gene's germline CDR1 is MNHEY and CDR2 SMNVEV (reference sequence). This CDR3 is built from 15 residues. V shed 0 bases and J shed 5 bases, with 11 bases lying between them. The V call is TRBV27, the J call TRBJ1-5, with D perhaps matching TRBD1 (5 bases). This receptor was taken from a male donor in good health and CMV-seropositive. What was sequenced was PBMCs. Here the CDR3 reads CASSLSSQGHQPQHF. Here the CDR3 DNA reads TGTGCCAGCAGTTTATCGAGTCAGGGCCATCAGCCCCAGCATTTT.